These 32 T cell receptor beta chains share one sample of origin, sequenced in a study of cytomegalovirus exposure and HLA in healthy donors. In the PCR, 60 Vbeta and 13 Jbeta primers were used. TCRdb's copy holds only in-frame clones and misses some; the assay was immunoSEQ multiplex PCR. Counted here are under 250,000 clones, approximately 88% occurring once; the ten biggest clones make up roughly 0.7%. Specimen: PBMCs. The receptors were sampled from a boy between 2 and 10 years old in good health and CMV-seronegative.

The gene calls are TRBV6-6 and TRBJ1-1, with a weak D call TRBD1 (5 bases). CDR1 is MNHNY, CDR2 SVGAGI, per germline (reference sequence). The V and J ends lost 0 bases and 4 bases respectively, with 12 bases between them. The CDR3 loop spans 15 amino acids. The CDR3 protein is CASSYSTSRATEAFF. The CDR3 DNA follows: TGTGCCAGCAGTTACTCGACGAGCAGGGCCACTGAAGCTTTCTTT.

The V call is TRBV7-3, the J call TRBJ2-2; TRBD1 matches at 11 bases. The CDR3 has 16 residues. Germline lookup yields CDR1 SGHTA and CDR2 FQGTGA. The junction had 5 bases not matched to a gene; V was cut back by 3 bases and J by 5 bases. CDR3 nucleotides: TGTGCCAGCAGCTTCAAGGACAGGGGGCGAACCGGGGAGCTGTTTTTT. This codes for CASSFKDRGRTGELFF.

This sequence joins TRBV19 and TRBJ2-6; 7 nucleotides line up with TRBD1. CDR3 length: 18 residues. Trimming took 3 bases from V and 0 from J; bases not matched to a gene: 8. Germline CDR1 reads LNHDA; CDR2 reads SQIVND (reference sequence). The CDR3 sequence: CASSISQGLSSGANVLTF. The CDR3 region has the DNA TGTGCCAGTAGTATTTCACAGGGGCTAAGCTCTGGGGCCAACGTCCTGACTTTC.

The chain recombines TRBV13 with TRBJ2-7; 8 nucleotides align to TRBD1. Losses at the gene ends were 4 bases for V and 6 bases for J; bases not matched to a gene: 8. The CDR3 covers 14 residues. Germline values: CDR1 PRHDT, CDR2 FYEKMQ (reference sequence). This CDR3 is CASSSGTGRVEQYF. CDR3 nucleotide sequence: TGTGCCAGCAGCTCCGGGACAGGAAGGGTCGAGCAGTACTTC.

The chain joins TRBV5-1 to TRBJ2-5, with D perhaps matching TRBD1 (5 bases). In germline, CDR1 is SGHRS, CDR2 YFSETQ. The CDR3 sequence is 15 residues long. Trimming removed 0 bases from V and 2 bases from J, with 11 bases in between. Here the CDR3 reads CASSLGQGRQETQYF. CDR3 sequence (DNA): TGCGCCAGCAGCTTGGGCCAGGGTCGGCAAGAGACCCAGTACTTC. Variable domain in full (rest from reference TRBV5-1 and TRBJ2-5): KAGVTQTPRYLIKTRGQQVTLSCSPISGHRSVSWYQQTPGQGLQFLFEYFSETQRNKGNFPGRFSGRQFSNSRSEMNVSTLELGDSALYLCASSLGQGRQETQYFGPGTRLLVL.

The chain recombines TRBV6-1 with TRBJ2-7; D is unresolved. V was shortened by 4 bases and J by 0 bases, with 10 bases between the two germline ends. Germline loops: CDR1 MNHNS, CDR2 SASEGT. The CDR3 has 14 amino acids. The CDR3 DNA reads as TGTGCCAGCAGTGGGGCCCCGAGCTCCTACGAGCAGTACTTC. Translated, it gives CASSGAPSSYEQYF.

This clone was observed a handful of times. This sequence joins TRBV13 and TRBJ2-7; 7 bases are a match to TRBD2. Germline loops: CDR1 PRHDT, CDR2 FYEKMQ (reference sequence). Trimming removed 1 base from V and 3 bases from J; junction bases left unmatched: 3. This CDR3 comprises 14 residues. The DNA for the CDR3 is TGTGCCAGCAGCTTAGCTTCTAGCGGCTACGAGCAGTACTTC. It yields the protein CASSLASSGYEQYF.

This chain uses TRBV5-4 with TRBJ1-1; 10 bases agree with TRBD1. The germline V gene has CDR1 SGHNT and CDR2 YYREEE (reference sequence). With V trimmed by 4 bases and J by 5 bases, 2 bases remained unmatched. CDR3 length equals 13 residues. CDR3 coding DNA: TGTGCCAGCAGCCTGGACAGGGGGACTGAAGCTTTCTTT. Translation: CASSLDRGTEAFF.

A few counts support this clone. The chain is built from TRBV6-5 and TRBJ1-4; possible D gene TRBD1, 6 bases. CDR1 MNHEY and CDR2 SVGAGI come from the germline V gene. The CDR3 runs 15 residues. The V and J ends lost 5 bases and 5 bases respectively, with 15 bases between them. CDR3 bases: TGTGCCAGCAGTCCAACCGGGACAAGGAATGAAAAACTGTTTTTT. Translation gives CASSPTGTRNEKLFF.

The rearrangement uses TRBV27 and TRBJ1-4; 7 bases agree with TRBD1. The V and J ends lost 4 bases and 1 base, in that order; junction bases with no gene match: 3. The CDR3 is 15 residues long. Germline V lookup: CDR1 MNHEY, CDR2 SMNVEV (reference sequence). The CDR3 DNA sequence: TGTGCCAGCAGTTCGACAGGGCTAACTAATGAAAAACTGTTTTTT. It translates to CASSSTGLTNEKLFF. The full variable domain, its missing parts supplied by reference TRBV27 and TRBJ1-4, is EAQVTQNPRYLITVTGKKLTVTCSQNMNHEYMSWYRQDPGLGLRQIYYSMNVEVTDKGDVPEGYKVSRKEKRNFPLILESPSPNQTSLYFCASSSTGLTNEKLFFGSGTQLSVL.

This clone was detected only a few times. This chain connects TRBV19 to TRBJ1-2; D is undetermined. The CDR3 extends over 13 amino acids. The germline CDR1 and CDR2 sequences are LNHDA and SQIVND (reference sequence). V lost 3 bases to trimming and J lost 7 bases, with 12 bases between them. The chain's CDR3 is CASSIAGSGGYTF. DNA for the CDR3: TGTGCCAGTAGTATCGCGGGGTCCGGTGGCTACACCTTC.

The J gene is TRBJ1-6, the V gene TRBV30; TRBD1 matches at 8 bases. The CDR3 is 14 residues long. Germline V gene data show CDR1 as GTSNPN and CDR2 as SVGIG (reference sequence). The trim removed 3 bases at V and 7 bases at J, leaving 5 bases unmatched. CDR3 region: CAWSLGQGNSPLHF. As DNA, the CDR3 is TGTGCCTGGAGCCTAGGACAGGGAAATTCACCCCTCCACTTT.

The chain is built from TRBV6-4 and TRBJ2-1, with 7 bases identical to TRBD2. This CDR3 is 14 amino acids long. CDR1 and CDR2 from the germline V gene are MRHNA and SNTAGT. Trimming cost V 4 bases and J 1 base; bases outside gene matches: 1. The CDR3 DNA follows: TGTGCCAGCAGTGCCGGGGGGTCCTACAATGAGCAGTTCTTC. It is translated as CASSAGGSYNEQFF.

The rearrangement uses TRBV5-4 and TRBJ2-2, with 14 positions matching TRBD2. The germline gives CDR1 SGHNT, CDR2 YYREEE (reference sequence). The V gene end was trimmed by 3 bases and the J gene end by 9 bases; junction bases not matched to a gene: 10. The CDR3 is 17 residues long. The CDR3 sequence: CASSSEGTSGGPRELFF. CDR3 nucleotide sequence: TGTGCCAGCAGCTCGGAGGGGACTAGCGGGGGCCCCCGGGAGCTGTTTTTT.

The chain is built from TRBV18 and TRBJ1-1; D may be TRBD1 (5 bases). The germline CDR1 and CDR2 sequences are KGHSH and LQKENI. This CDR3 spans 15 amino acids. The V gene lost 6 bases and the J gene lost 1 base, with 15 bases spanning the gap. CDR3 DNA: TGTGCCAGCTCCCGGGCCCCCGGACAGAACACTGAAGCTTTCTTT. Translation gives CASSRAPGQNTEAFF.

The gene calls are TRBV29-1 and TRBJ1-1, with D perhaps TRBD1 (6 bases). CDR3 length: 16 residues. Trimming took off 7 bases at V and 8 bases at J, with 29 bases between the two ends. In germline, CDR1 is SQVTM, CDR2 ANQGSEA. Written as DNA, the CDR3 is TGCAGCGCCCCGACGTTCGGACAGAACCTGCTCCCGGAAGCTTTCTTT. Translation gives CSAPTFGQNLLPEAFF.

The chain combines TRBV5-1 with TRBJ2-1; 8 bases agree with TRBD1. V lost 0 bases and J lost 4; bases outside the gene matches: 6. This CDR3 region has 16 residues. Germline CDR1 and CDR2: SGHRS and YFSETQ. CDR3 in DNA: TGCGCCAGCAGCTTGGATGGACAGGGACCTTACAATGAGCAGTTCTTC. Translated: CASSLDGQGPYNEQFF. Combining the CDR3 with reference TRBV5-1 and TRBJ2-1 gives the whole variable domain KAGVTQTPRYLIKTRGQQVTLSCSPISGHRSVSWYQQTPGQGLQFLFEYFSETQRNKGNFPGRFSGRQFSNSRSEMNVSTLELGDSALYLCASSLDGQGPYNEQFFGPGTRLTVL.

CDR3 sequence (DNA): TGTGCCAGCAGTGAAAGTCAGGGGGCGAGGTACACCTTC. Translation: CASSESQGARYTF. The genes are TRBV2 and TRBJ1-2; 8 bases are shared with TRBD1. Germline V gene data show CDR1 as SNHLY and CDR2 as FYNNEI. This CDR3 has 13 residues. J was trimmed by 11 bases and V by 2 bases; bases with no gene match: 7.

The V and J genes are TRBV15 and TRBJ2-3, with 9 positions matching TRBD2. From germline, CDR1 is LNHNV and CDR2 YYDKDF (reference sequence). The CDR3 is made up of 18 amino acids. Trimming removed 0 bases from V and 5 bases from J; junction bases left unmatched: 12. The CDR3, as DNA: TGTGCCACCAGCAGAGATCGAGGGGCGGGGGGGCCAAGAGATACGCAGTATTTT. Protein sequence: CATSRDRGAGGPRDTQYF.

This clone occurred once. The chain links TRBV7-6 to TRBJ2-1; D is undetermined. The ends were cut back, 3 bases at V and 3 bases at J, with 6 bases in the middle. The CDR3 totals 13 residues. CDR1 is SGHVS, CDR2 FNYEAQ, per germline. This CDR3 is CASSLTSYNEQFF. The CDR3 nucleotides are TGTGCCAGCAGCTTGACAAGCTACAATGAGCAGTTCTTC.

The chain uses TRBV7-9 and TRBJ1-1, with TRBD1 identical over 9 bases. The CDR3 is 16 amino acids. Looked up from germline, CDR1 is SEHNR and CDR2 is FQNEAQ (reference sequence). The junction had 10 bases not matched to a gene; V was cut back by 5 bases and J by 3 bases. Here the CDR3 reads CASSPDAGTGYTEAFF. The CDR3, as DNA: TGTGCCAGCAGCCCCGATGCCGGGACAGGGTACACTGAAGCTTTCTTT.

V usage is TRBV7-2 and J usage is TRBJ1-2; TRBD1 matches 8 bases. The CDR3 is 15 residues long. The germline CDR1 and CDR2 sequences are SGHTA and FQGNSA. With 1 base clipped from V and 4 bases from J, the junction kept 5 bases outside the gene matches. The CDR3 coding sequence is TGTGCCAGCAGCTTAGTGGGACAGGTTTCCTATGGCTACACCTTC. This gives the protein CASSLVGQVSYGYTF.

The gene calls are TRBV11-2 and TRBJ2-3; D is unresolved. V was pared by 2 bases and J by 5 bases, with 11 bases between. CDR1 and CDR2 from the germline V gene are SGHAT and FQNNGV. The CDR3 consists of 14 residues. CDR3 region: CASSLLTGLDTQYF. The CDR3 DNA is TGTGCCAGCAGCTTACTAACCGGGTTAGATACGCAGTATTTT.

V and J are TRBV6-4 and TRBJ1-2; possibly TRBD1 for D (5 bases). From germline, CDR1 is MRHNA and CDR2 SNTAGT. V was clipped by 6 bases and J by 7 bases, with 9 bases between them. The CDR3 is 11 residues long. CDR3 sequence: CASRGLFGYTF. CDR3 coding DNA: TGTGCCAGCAGGGGGCTTTTTGGCTACACCTTC.

The J gene is TRBJ1-2, the V gene TRBV5-6; 8 positions agree with TRBD1. Trimming removed 6 bases from V and 3 bases from J; junction bases left unmatched: 10. CDR1 SGHDT and CDR2 YYEEEE come from the germline V gene. The CDR3 extends over 15 amino acids. The CDR3 loop reads CASTPGGAEYYGYTF. The CDR3 DNA reads TGTGCCAGCACCCCAGGGGGCGCCGAGTACTATGGCTACACCTTC.

This clone was found a few times. The chain couples TRBV6-5 to TRBJ1-1; perhaps TRBD1 as D (6 bases). Per germline, CDR1 MNHEY and CDR2 SVGAGI. CDR3 size: 15 residues. With 5 bases removed from V and 0 bases from J, the gap between germline ends came to 13 bases. CDR3 sequence (DNA): TGTGCCAGCAGTAACCCGGACAGAGTGAACACTGAAGCTTTCTTT. Encoded protein: CASSNPDRVNTEAFF.

The V call is TRBV15, the J call TRBJ1-2, with TRBD1 as a possible D gene (6 bases). Germline V lookup: CDR1 LNHNV, CDR2 YYDKDF (reference sequence). Trimming left V 3 bases short and J 3 bases short, with 14 bases between. This CDR3 is built from 15 residues. This CDR3 reads CATSSRGGAYYGYTF. CDR3 nucleotides: TGTGCCACCAGCAGTCGGGGGGGGGCCTACTATGGCTACACCTTC.

The rearrangement uses TRBV6-1 and TRBJ2-7; D possibly corresponds to TRBD2 (6 bases). Germline assignment: CDR1 MNHNS and CDR2 SASEGT. Trimming removed 3 bases from V and 3 bases from J, with 9 bases in between. This CDR3 spans 13 amino acids. In DNA, the CDR3 is TGTGCCAGCAGTGACGGAGGGAACTACGAGCAGTACTTC. Encoded protein: CASSDGGNYEQYF.

The chain recombines TRBV5-6 with TRBJ1-2, with TRBD1 identical over 9 bases. CDR3 size: 14 residues. The germline gives CDR1 SGHDT, CDR2 YYEEEE. V lost 3 bases to trimming and J lost 8 bases; unmatched junction nucleotides: 8. CDR3: CASSSGTGLQGYTF. The DNA of the CDR3 is TGTGCCAGCAGCTCAGGGACAGGGCTTCAGGGCTACACCTTC.

The sample holds a few counts of this clone. V and J are TRBV6-5 and TRBJ1-1; 8 bases fit TRBD1. J was trimmed by 1 base and V by 6 bases; bases with no gene match: 7. The CDR3 has 15 amino acids. The germline V gene has CDR1 MNHEY and CDR2 SVGAGI. CDR3 DNA: TGTGCCAGCAGCCCCCGACAGGGGACGAACACTGAAGCTTTCTTT. This gives the protein CASSPRQGTNTEAFF.

This sequence joins TRBV11-3 and TRBJ2-5, with TRBD2 matching over 7 bases. CDR3 length equals 15 residues. Unmatched junction bases numbered 9, after V lost 6 bases and J lost 2 bases. The germline CDR1 and CDR2 sequences are SGHNT and YENEEA. The CDR3 reads CASSPGLSYQETQYF. CDR3 nucleotides: TGTGCCAGCAGTCCGGGACTAAGTTATCAAGAGACCCAGTACTTC.

The genes are TRBV7-9 and TRBJ1-1; TRBD1 agrees at 8 bases. The CDR3 spans 13 residues. V trimming: 1 base; J trimming: 9 bases; junction bases outside the gene matches: 4. CDR1 SEHNR and CDR2 FQNEAQ come from the germline V gene (reference sequence). The CDR3 region is CASSLEQGAKAFF. CDR3 DNA sequence: TGTGCCAGCAGCTTAGAGCAGGGGGCTAAAGCTTTCTTT.